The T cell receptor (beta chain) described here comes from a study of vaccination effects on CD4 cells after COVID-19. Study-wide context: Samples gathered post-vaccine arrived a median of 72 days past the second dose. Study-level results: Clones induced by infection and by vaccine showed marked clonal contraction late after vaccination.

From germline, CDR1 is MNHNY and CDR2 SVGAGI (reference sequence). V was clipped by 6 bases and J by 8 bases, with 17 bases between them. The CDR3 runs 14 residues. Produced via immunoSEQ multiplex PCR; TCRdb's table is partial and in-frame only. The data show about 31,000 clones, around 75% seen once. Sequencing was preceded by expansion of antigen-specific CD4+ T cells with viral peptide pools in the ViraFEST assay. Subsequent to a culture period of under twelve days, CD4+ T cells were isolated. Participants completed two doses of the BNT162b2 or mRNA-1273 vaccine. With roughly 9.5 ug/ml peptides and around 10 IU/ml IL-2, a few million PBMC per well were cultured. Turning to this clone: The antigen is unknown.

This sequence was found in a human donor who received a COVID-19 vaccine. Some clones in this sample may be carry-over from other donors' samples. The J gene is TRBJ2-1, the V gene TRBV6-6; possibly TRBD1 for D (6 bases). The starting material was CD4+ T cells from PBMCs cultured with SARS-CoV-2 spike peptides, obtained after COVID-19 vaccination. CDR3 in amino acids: CASRLTLQGYEQFF. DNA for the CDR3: TGTGCCAGCAGACTTACTCTACAGGGTTATGAGCAGTTCTTC.